The 14 T cell receptor beta chains given below trace back to one sample, sequenced in a study of cytomegalovirus exposure and HLA in healthy donors. Clones were sequenced by immunoSEQ multiplex PCR, and TCRdb holds only the in-frame ones, with some missing. The sample records some 120,000 clones, 94% being singletons. The sequencing input was PBMCs. These receptors all come from a young woman in good health and CMV-seronegative.

V is TRBV7-2 and J is TRBJ1-5; perhaps TRBD1 as D (5 bases). This CDR3 is 13 amino acids long. Trimming removed 5 bases at V and 5 bases at J, with 10 bases between. Germline CDR1 and CDR2: SGHTA and FQGNSA. CDR3 loop: CASSVQEDQPQHF. Written as DNA, the CDR3 is TGTGCCAGCAGCGTACAGGAAGATCAGCCCCAGCATTTT.

The chain joins TRBV4-2 to TRBJ2-3, with 13 bases that match TRBD2. Germline assignment: CDR1 LGHNA and CDR2 YNFKEQ. This CDR3 is 20 amino acids long. Trimming at V came to 1 base and at J to 0 bases, leaving 10 bases not matched to a gene. This CDR3 reads CASSQVPGLAGTASTDTQYF. As DNA, the CDR3 is TGTGCCAGCAGCCAAGTCCCGGGACTAGCGGGGACCGCTAGCACAGATACGCAGTATTTT.

The rearrangement links TRBV5-4 to TRBJ2-3; maybe TRBD2 (5 bases). The V gene lost 2 bases and the J gene lost 9 bases, with 16 bases spanning the gap. The CDR3 covers 14 residues. Germline V gene sequence: CDR1 SGHNT, CDR2 YYREEE (reference sequence). The CDR3 sequence is CASSFPLAGQTQYF. The CDR3 DNA reads TGTGCCAGCAGCTTCCCCCTAGCTGGGCAAACGCAGTATTTT.

The gene calls are TRBV28 and TRBJ1-4; possible D gene TRBD1, 5 bases. Looked up from germline, CDR1 is MDHEN and CDR2 is SYDVKM. Trimming removed 6 bases at V and 3 bases at J, with 14 bases between. The CDR3 extends over 15 amino acids. In DNA form, the CDR3 reads TGTGCCAGCAGGAGCCCCTCAGGGTCTAATGAAAAACTGTTTTTT. It encodes CASRSPSGSNEKLFF.

This clone was counted only a few times. The chain is built from TRBV6-5 and TRBJ1-4; perhaps TRBD1 as D (5 bases). CDR3 length: 13 residues. V was clipped by 7 bases and J by 12 bases, with 18 bases between them. Per germline, CDR1 MNHEY and CDR2 SVGAGI. CDR3 residues: CASTDRGSGELFF. CDR3 coding DNA: TGTGCCAGCACCGACCGGGGGTCCGGGGAACTGTTTTTT.

The rearrangement uses TRBV14 and TRBJ2-5; D unresolved. V lost 0 bases and J 1 base, leaving 12 bases between the germline ends. This CDR3 region has 16 residues. Germline lookup yields CDR1 SGHDN and CDR2 FVKESK. CDR3: CASSQDRFEIQETQYF. In nucleotides, the CDR3 is TGTGCCAGCAGCCAAGATCGGTTCGAGATCCAAGAGACCCAGTACTTC.

The chain has TRBV14 and TRBJ1-1; a weak D match, TRBD1 (5 bases). CDR1 and CDR2 (germline): SGHDN, FVKESK. The V and J ends lost 0 bases and 4 bases respectively, with 15 bases between them. The CDR3 sequence is 16 residues long. As DNA, the CDR3 is TGTGCCAGCAGCCAAGATCCGGGGGTATCGAGCACTGAAGCTTTCTTT. Residues: CASSQDPGVSSTEAFF.

CDR3 bases: TGTGCCAGCAGCTTAGAACTAGTGGGCAGCACCTTC. It codes for CASSLELVGSTF. The chain joins TRBV11-2 to TRBJ1-2, with D uncertain. The CDR3 is 12 residues long. V was trimmed by 0 bases and J by 13 bases, leaving 12 bases between them. Germline V gene data show CDR1 as SGHAT and CDR2 as FQNNGV.

The CDR3 is CASSLTRGRWETQYF. The CDR3 bases are TGTGCCAGCAGCTTGACACGTGGCAGGTGGGAGACCCAGTACTTC. The gene calls are TRBV11-2 and TRBJ2-5; no definite D call. The V end was cut by 3 bases, the J end by 5 bases, with 16 bases between. This CDR3 is built from 15 residues. The germline CDR1 and CDR2 sequences are SGHAT and FQNNGV.

This chain connects TRBV15 to TRBJ2-7, with D unclear. Trimming left V 1 base short and J 3 bases short, with 7 bases between. The CDR3 loop spans 13 amino acids. Germline loops: CDR1 LNHNV, CDR2 YYDKDF (reference sequence). The CDR3 protein is CATSRASLYEQYF. CDR3 DNA sequence: TGTGCCACCAGCAGAGCCTCCCTCTACGAGCAGTACTTC.

This chain links TRBV19 with TRBJ1-2; D remains ambiguous. The germline V gene encodes CDR1 LNHDA and CDR2 SQIVND (reference sequence). The CDR3 covers 11 residues. The V and J ends lost 10 bases and 8 bases respectively, with 14 bases between them. The CDR3 sequence: CATNSFLGYTF. Written as DNA, the CDR3 is TGTGCCACCAACAGTTTCCTCGGCTACACCTTC.

The chain is built from TRBV6-1 and TRBJ1-2, with D perhaps TRBD1 (5 bases). Germline V gene sequence: CDR1 MNHNS, CDR2 SASEGT. Trimming pared 4 bases from V and 14 bases from J, leaving 17 bases between. The CDR3 spans 12 residues. The CDR3 spells CASSALGGAWTF. Written as DNA, the CDR3 is TGTGCCAGCAGTGCCCTGGGCGGGGCATGGACCTTC.

This sequence joins TRBV5-6 and TRBJ2-3, with TRBD2 identical over 9 bases. J lost 3 bases, V lost 4 bases, and 9 bases had no gene match. The CDR3 covers 16 residues. CDR1 is SGHDT and CDR2 is YYEEEE in the germline V gene. The CDR3 loop is CASSASKRGVTDTQYF. Written as DNA, the CDR3 is TGTGCCAGCAGCGCCTCTAAGCGGGGGGTTACAGATACGCAGTATTTT.

The table lists this clone with a count of one. The chain recombines TRBV27 with TRBJ1-2; D unresolved. From germline, CDR1 is MNHEY and CDR2 SMNVEV (reference sequence). There are 13 residues in the CDR3. The V end was cut by 2 bases, the J end by 6 bases, with 10 bases between. DNA for the CDR3: TGTGCCAGCAGTTTAATCCGGGGTAATGGCTACACCTTC. Its translation: CASSLIRGNGYTF.